The present entry profiles one T cell receptor (beta chain) with its context. This entry comes from a study of cytomegalovirus exposure and HLA in healthy donors. Study context: A later analysis reported the same platform for the 90 to 150 validation repertoires and the roughly 650 first-cohort repertoires.

Profiling relied on immunoSEQ multiplex PCR, and the TCRdb table lists in-frame clones only, not all of them. Among around 180,000 clones listed, approximately 80% were seen once. This sequence was found in a man between 18 and 29 years old in good health and CMV-seropositive. The specimen was PBMCs.

The CDR3 sequence: CSGQGAVDYNEQFF. In nucleotides, the CDR3 is TGCAGCGGGCAGGGGGCGGTGGACTACAATGAGCAGTTCTTC. The genes are TRBV29-1 and TRBJ2-1; 8 bases fit TRBD1. Germline V gene sequence: CDR1 SQVTM, CDR2 ANQGSEA. The CDR3 is made up of 14 amino acids. V trimming: 7 bases; J trimming: 3 bases; junction bases outside the gene matches: 8.